The 10 T cell receptor beta chains below all came from one sample that was sequenced in a study of cytomegalovirus exposure and HLA in healthy donors. PCR employed 60 Vbeta and 13 Jbeta primers. Sequenced by immunoSEQ multiplex PCR; TCRdb stores in-frame clones only, minus some. The sample yields 99,000 or so clones, approximately 82% seen once. Material: PBMCs. These receptors were obtained from a middle-aged man in good health and CMV-seropositive.

This rearrangement joins TRBV6-5 to TRBJ2-5, with D perhaps TRBD2 (5 bases). V dropped 2 bases and J dropped 5 bases, with 12 bases sitting between them. CDR3 length equals 14 residues. From germline, CDR1 is MNHEY and CDR2 SVGAGI. The CDR3 nucleotides read TGTGCCAGCAGTTACGGGGTAGGCGGGGAGACCCAGTACTTC. This gives the protein CASSYGVGGETQYF.

This chain uses TRBV7-3 with TRBJ2-7, with TRBD2 matching over 9 bases. The CDR3 spans 15 residues. Germline loops: CDR1 SGHTA, CDR2 FQGTGA. V lost 2 bases to trimming and J lost 4 bases; unmatched junction nucleotides: 6. DNA for the CDR3: TGTGCCAGCAGCTTAGGTCGCGGGAGGGGGTACGAGCAGTACTTC. This gives the protein CASSLGRGRGYEQYF.

The rearrangement joins TRBV28 to TRBJ2-7; 10 positions match TRBD2. The CDR3 sequence is 17 residues long. Germline V gene data show CDR1 as MDHEN and CDR2 as SYDVKM. J gave up 1 base and V 6 bases, and 12 bases lay outside the gene matches. The CDR3 DNA is TGTGCCAGCAGAGGAGGAATAGCGGGAGGTTCATCCTACGAGCAGTACTTC. Translated, it gives CASRGGIAGGSSYEQYF.

This chain uses TRBV19 with TRBJ1-2; D is undetermined. V lost 6 bases and J lost 4, with 15 bases in between. The CDR3 has 14 residues. Germline V gives CDR1 LNHDA, CDR2 SQIVND (reference sequence). This CDR3 reads CASSPARSSYGYTF. In nucleotides, the CDR3 is TGTGCCAGTAGCCCAGCCAGGTCGAGCTATGGCTACACCTTC.

The V and J genes are TRBV19 and TRBJ1-2; possible D gene TRBD1, 5 bases. The ends were cut back, 5 bases at V and 0 bases at J, with 13 bases in the middle. This CDR3 region has 15 residues. The V gene's germline CDR1 is LNHDA and CDR2 SQIVND (reference sequence). CDR3 loop: CASSLGLTPNYGYTF. In DNA form, the CDR3 reads TGTGCCAGTAGTTTGGGACTAACCCCTAACTATGGCTACACCTTC.

V and J are TRBV7-9 and TRBJ1-2; D is uncertain. Trimming pared 4 bases from V and 3 bases from J, leaving 9 bases between. Germline V gives CDR1 SEHNR, CDR2 FQNEAQ (reference sequence). This CDR3 has 13 amino acids. CDR3 region: CASSSGLYYGYTF. CDR3 coding DNA: TGTGCCAGCAGCTCCGGACTGTACTATGGCTACACCTTC. Drawing the rest from reference TRBV7-9 and TRBJ1-2, the complete variable domain is DTGVSQNPRHKITKRGQNVTFRCDPISEHNRLYWYRQTLGQGPEFLTYFQNEAQLEKSRLLSDRFSAERPKGSFSTLEIQRTEQGDSAMYLCASSSGLYYGYTFGSGTRLTVV.

This clone is a singleton in its sample. The chain has TRBV27 and TRBJ2-7, with a weak D call TRBD1 (6 bases). Germline V CDR1 and CDR2: MNHEY, SMNVEV (reference sequence). The V end was cut by 5 bases, the J end by 4 bases, with 18 bases between. The CDR3 runs 15 residues. The CDR3 sequence is CASSEQGPWRYEQYF. CDR3 DNA: TGTGCCAGCAGTGAACAGGGCCCATGGAGGTACGAGCAGTACTTC.

The rearrangement links TRBV7-2 to TRBJ1-1; D gene ambiguous. The CDR3 is 13 amino acids. Germline V lookup: CDR1 SGHTA, CDR2 FQGNSA. Trimming pared 8 bases from V and 1 base from J, leaving 11 bases between. The CDR3 nucleotides are TGTGCCAGCGGTCTTACTGCGAACACTGAAGCTTTCTTT. Protein sequence: CASGLTANTEAFF.

The chain recombines TRBV7-3 with TRBJ2-3; TRBD2 agrees at 9 bases. J lost 6 bases, V lost 5 bases, and 9 bases had no gene match. The length of the CDR3 is 15 residues. Per the germline V gene, CDR1 is SGHTA and CDR2 is FQGTGA. CDR3 DNA sequence: TGTGCCAGCAGCCCACTGCGGGGGGGCGTGGATACGCAGTATTTT. Translated: CASSPLRGGVDTQYF.

This chain joins TRBV2 and TRBJ1-1; 7 positions match TRBD1. V trimming: 9 bases; J trimming: 1 base; junction bases outside the gene matches: 5. The CDR3 is made up of 13 amino acids. In germline, CDR1 is SNHLY, CDR2 FYNNEI. The CDR3 nucleotides are TGTGCCAGTACAGGGGATAGGAACACTGAAGCTTTCTTT. Protein product: CASTGDRNTEAFF.